The T cell receptor beta chain under discussion was sequenced for a study of cytomegalovirus exposure and HLA in healthy donors. Study-wide points: CMV serostatus was the sole immune exposure data available. As was reported, the HLA-A and HLA-B alleles of most subjects were accurately predicted from TCR beta sequences.

With regard to this clone: Its antigen is as yet unknown.

V shed 2 bases and J 3 bases; nucleotides not matched to a gene: 14. The CDR3 spans 20 residues. Germline CDR1 LGHNT, CDR2 FRNRAP. The PCR ran on 60 Vbeta and 13 Jbeta primers. The data were produced by immunoSEQ multiplex PCR, yet TCRdb's version contains in-frame clones alone and is incomplete. The sample gives some 200,000 clones, over 65% of which show up once; roughly 16% is in the top ten. The chain recombines TRBV12-5 with TRBJ2-1, with 12 positions matching TRBD2. Sequenced input: PBMCs. The TCR originated in a middle-aged man in good health and CMV-seronegative. The CDR3 loop is CASGLTFGLAGGRDYNEQFF. The CDR3 bases are TGTGCTAGTGGTTTGACCTTTGGGCTAGCGGGAGGGCGAGACTACAATGAGCAGTTCTTC.